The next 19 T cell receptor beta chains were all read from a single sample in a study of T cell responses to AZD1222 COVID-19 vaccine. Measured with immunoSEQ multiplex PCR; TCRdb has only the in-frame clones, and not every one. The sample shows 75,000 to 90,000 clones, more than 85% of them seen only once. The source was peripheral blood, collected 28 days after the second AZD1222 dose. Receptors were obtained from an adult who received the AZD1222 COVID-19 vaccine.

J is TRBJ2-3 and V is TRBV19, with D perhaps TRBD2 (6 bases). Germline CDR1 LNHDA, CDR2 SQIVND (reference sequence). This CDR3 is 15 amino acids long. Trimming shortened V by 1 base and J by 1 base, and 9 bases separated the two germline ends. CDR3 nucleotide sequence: TGTGCCAGTAGTATAGCGGGAGAGGGCACAGATACGCAGTATTTT. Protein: CASSIAGEGTDTQYF.

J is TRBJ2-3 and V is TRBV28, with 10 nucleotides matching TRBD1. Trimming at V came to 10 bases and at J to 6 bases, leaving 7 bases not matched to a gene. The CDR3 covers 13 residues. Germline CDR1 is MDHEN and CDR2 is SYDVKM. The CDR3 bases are TGTGCCATCCGGACAGGGGGTCTGGATACGCAGTATTTT. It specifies CAIRTGGLDTQYF.

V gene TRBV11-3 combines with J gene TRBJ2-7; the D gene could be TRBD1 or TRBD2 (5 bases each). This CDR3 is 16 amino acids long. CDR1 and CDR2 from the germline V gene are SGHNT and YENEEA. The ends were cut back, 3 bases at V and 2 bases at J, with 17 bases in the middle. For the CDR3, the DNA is TGTGCCAGCAGCTTGGGGGTTGGCAGGGAAGCCTACGAGCAGTACTTC. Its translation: CASSLGVGREAYEQYF.

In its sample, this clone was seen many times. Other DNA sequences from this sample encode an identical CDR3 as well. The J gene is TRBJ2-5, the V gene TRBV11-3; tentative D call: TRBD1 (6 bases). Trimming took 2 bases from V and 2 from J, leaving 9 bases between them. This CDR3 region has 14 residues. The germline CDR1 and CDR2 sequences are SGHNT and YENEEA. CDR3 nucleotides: TGTGCCAGCAGCTTACAGGGGCCTCAAGAGACCCAGTACTTC. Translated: CASSLQGPQETQYF.

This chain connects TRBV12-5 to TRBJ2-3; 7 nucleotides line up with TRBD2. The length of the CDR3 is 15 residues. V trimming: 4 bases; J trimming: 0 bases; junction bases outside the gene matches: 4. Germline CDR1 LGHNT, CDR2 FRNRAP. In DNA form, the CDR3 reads TGTGCTAGTGGTTCTACTAGCGCCAGCACAGATACGCAGTATTTT. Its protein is CASGSTSASTDTQYF.

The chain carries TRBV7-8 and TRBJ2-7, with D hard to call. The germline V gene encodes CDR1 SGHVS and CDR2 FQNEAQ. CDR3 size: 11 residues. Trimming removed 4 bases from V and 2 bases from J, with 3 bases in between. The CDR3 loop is CASSYTYEQYF. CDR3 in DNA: TGTGCCAGCAGCTACACCTACGAGCAGTACTTC.

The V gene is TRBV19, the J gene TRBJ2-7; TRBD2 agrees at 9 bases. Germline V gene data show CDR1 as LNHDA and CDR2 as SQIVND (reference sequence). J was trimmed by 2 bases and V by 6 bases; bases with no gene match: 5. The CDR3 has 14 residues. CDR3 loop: CASSPTSGTYEQYF. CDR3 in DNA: TGTGCCAGTAGCCCGACTAGCGGAACCTACGAGCAGTACTTC.

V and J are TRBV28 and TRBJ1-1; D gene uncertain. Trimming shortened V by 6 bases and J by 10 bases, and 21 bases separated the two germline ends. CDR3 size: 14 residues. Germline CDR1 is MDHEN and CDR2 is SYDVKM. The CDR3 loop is CASSQGNGGGTAFF. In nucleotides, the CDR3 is TGTGCCAGCAGCCAAGGGAATGGAGGTGGCACAGCTTTCTTT. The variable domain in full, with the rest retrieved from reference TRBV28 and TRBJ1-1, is DVKVTQSSRYLVKRTGEKVFLECVQDMDHENMFWYRQDPGLGLRLIYFSYDVKMKEKGDIPEGYSVSREKKERFSLILESASTNQTSMYLCASSQGNGGGTAFFGQGTRLTVV.

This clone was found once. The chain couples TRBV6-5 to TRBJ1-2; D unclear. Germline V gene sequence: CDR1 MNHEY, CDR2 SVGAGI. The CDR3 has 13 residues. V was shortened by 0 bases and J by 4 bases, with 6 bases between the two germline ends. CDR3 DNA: TGTGCCAGCAGTTACTCGGGGATCTATGGCTACACCTTC. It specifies CASSYSGIYGYTF.

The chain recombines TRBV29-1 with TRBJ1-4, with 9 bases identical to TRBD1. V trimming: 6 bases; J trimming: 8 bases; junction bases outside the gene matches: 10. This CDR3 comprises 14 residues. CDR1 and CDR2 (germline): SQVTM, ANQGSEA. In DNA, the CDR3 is TGCAGCGTGGCTATGACAGGGGGTATCGAAAAACTGTTTTTT. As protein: CSVAMTGGIEKLFF.

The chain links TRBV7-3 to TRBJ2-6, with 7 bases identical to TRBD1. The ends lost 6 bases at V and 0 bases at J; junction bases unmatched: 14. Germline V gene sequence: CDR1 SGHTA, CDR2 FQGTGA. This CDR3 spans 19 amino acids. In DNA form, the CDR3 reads TGTGCCAGCAGATCAGGAGCCGGGACAGTCTTCTCTGGGGCCAACGTCCTGACTTTC. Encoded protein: CASRSGAGTVFSGANVLTF.

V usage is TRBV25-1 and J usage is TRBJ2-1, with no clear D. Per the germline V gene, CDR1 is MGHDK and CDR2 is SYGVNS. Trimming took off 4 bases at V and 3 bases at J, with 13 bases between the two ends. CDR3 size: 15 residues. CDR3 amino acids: CASSAPGPVYNEQFF. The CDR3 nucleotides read TGTGCCAGCAGTGCCCCCGGGCCGGTCTACAATGAGCAGTTCTTC.

The CDR3 reads CASSGTSSGNTIYF. The CDR3 DNA is TGTGCCAGCAGCGGAACCAGCTCTGGAAACACCATATATTTT. V gene TRBV5-5 combines with J gene TRBJ1-3; D not resolved. V was clipped by 4 bases and J by 0 bases, with 8 bases between them. The CDR3 is 14 residues long. Germline V gene data show CDR1 as SGHKS and CDR2 as YYEKEE (reference sequence). The full variable domain, completed using reference TRBV5-5 and TRBJ1-3, is DAGVTQSPTHLIKTRGQQVTLRCSPISGHKSVSWYQQVLGQGPQFIFQYYEKEERGRGNFPDRFSARQFPNYSSELNVNALLLGDSALYLCASSGTSSGNTIYFGEGSWLTVV.

The CDR3 DNA is TGTGCCAGCCGAACAGCGGTGAACACTGAAGCTTTCTTT. This sequence encodes CASRTAVNTEAFF. The chain links TRBV6-5 to TRBJ1-1; D unclear. The length of the CDR3 is 13 residues. CDR1 and CDR2 (germline): MNHEY, SVGAGI. V dropped 8 bases and J dropped 0 bases, with 10 bases sitting between them.

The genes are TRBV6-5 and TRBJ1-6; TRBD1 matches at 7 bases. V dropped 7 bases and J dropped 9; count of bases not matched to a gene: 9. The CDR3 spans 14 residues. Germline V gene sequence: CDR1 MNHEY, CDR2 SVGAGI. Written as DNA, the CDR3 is TGTGCCAGCAATGGGCAGGGGGTGGGTTCACCCCTCCACTTT. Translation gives CASNGQGVGSPLHF.

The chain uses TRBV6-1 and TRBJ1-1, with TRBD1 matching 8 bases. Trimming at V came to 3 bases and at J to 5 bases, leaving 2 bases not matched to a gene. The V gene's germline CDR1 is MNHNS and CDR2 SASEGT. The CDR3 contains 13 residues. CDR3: CASSEDRVTEAFF. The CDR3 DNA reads TGTGCCAGCAGTGAGGACAGGGTTACTGAAGCTTTCTTT.

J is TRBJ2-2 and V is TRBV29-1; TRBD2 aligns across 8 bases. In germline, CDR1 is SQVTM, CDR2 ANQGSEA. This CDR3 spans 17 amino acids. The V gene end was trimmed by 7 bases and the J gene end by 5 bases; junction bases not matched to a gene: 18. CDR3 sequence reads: CSAILVFSGDLTGELFF. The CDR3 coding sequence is TGCAGCGCCATACTCGTTTTTAGCGGGGACTTAACCGGGGAGCTGTTTTTT.

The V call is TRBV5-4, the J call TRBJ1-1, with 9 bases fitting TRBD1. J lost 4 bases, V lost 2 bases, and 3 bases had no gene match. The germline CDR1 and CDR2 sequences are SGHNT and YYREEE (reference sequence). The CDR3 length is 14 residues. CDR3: CASSFGQGITEAFF. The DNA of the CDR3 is TGTGCCAGCAGCTTCGGACAGGGGATCACTGAAGCTTTCTTT.

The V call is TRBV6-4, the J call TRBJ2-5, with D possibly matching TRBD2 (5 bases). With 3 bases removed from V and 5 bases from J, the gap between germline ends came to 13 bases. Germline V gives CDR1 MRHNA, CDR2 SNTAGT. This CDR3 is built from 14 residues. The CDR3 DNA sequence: TGTGCCAGCAGTGATGAGGGTCAACCGGAGACCCAGTACTTC. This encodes CASSDEGQPETQYF.